The next 29 T cell receptor beta chains were all read from a single sample in a study of identical twins (TCRdb year 2016). Receptor amplification or capture employed 5' RACE. The listed sequencing device is Illumina HiSeq 2000. In-frame beta chains were kept once TCRdb had trimmed the public reads at Q25 with fastp and called clones with MiXCR. Rows merge per CDR3 protein into single entries with the most common DNA and genes. This sample comprises fewer than 550,000 distinct CDR3 sequences, roughly 15% of them detected only once. 0.35% to 0.45% of the sample lies in the top ten. These same data were also listed under a study on yellow fever vaccine responses in identical twins.

Sequencing was done on a sample of CD4+ T cells sorted from blood. The source of these receptors is a woman aged 18-29 years in good health.

The gene calls are TRBV7-8 and TRBJ2-3; 8 nucleotides line up with TRBD2. The germline V gene encodes CDR1 SGHVS and CDR2 FQNEAQ. The length of the CDR3 is 14 residues. V dropped 8 bases and J dropped 4; count of bases not matched to a gene: 8. Written as DNA, the CDR3 is TGTGCCAGCGGCGGAAGCGGGAGAGCAGATACGCAGTATTTT. Translation gives CASGGSGRADTQYF.

The rearrangement links TRBV12-3 or TRBV12-4 to TRBJ1-3; D is perhaps TRBD1 (6 bases). Trimming took 6 bases from V and 6 from J, leaving 15 bases between them. This CDR3 is 14 amino acids long. The CDR3 DNA sequence: TGTGCCAGCAGGCAGCGGGCAGGGGAAAACACCATATATTTT. Encoded protein: CASRQRAGENTIYF.

The chain couples TRBV2 to TRBJ2-5; D gene unclear. Germline CDR1 SNHLY, CDR2 FYNNEI. The V gene lost 9 bases and the J gene lost 3 bases, with 20 bases spanning the gap. The CDR3 runs to 15 residues. In nucleotides, the CDR3 is TGTGCCAGTCCGCCCGGGTTTCTTTCCAAAGAGACCCAGTACTTC. It encodes CASPPGFLSKETQYF.

This clonotype appeared many times. The chain carries TRBV19 and TRBJ2-2; TRBD1 matches at 10 bases. Germline values: CDR1 LNHDA, CDR2 SQIVND (reference sequence). This CDR3 is built from 15 residues. Losses at the gene ends were 3 bases for V and 5 bases for J; bases not matched to a gene: 3. This CDR3 reads CASSIGTGVTGELFF. CDR3 nucleotide sequence: TGTGCCAGTAGTATCGGGACAGGGGTGACCGGGGAGCTGTTTTTT.

This clonotype was counted a few times. The chain has TRBV10-1 and TRBJ2-4, with 7 positions matching TRBD1. Per germline, CDR1 WNHNN and CDR2 SYGVQD (reference sequence). CDR3 size: 16 residues. After removal of 4 bases from V and 5 bases from J, the junction contained 11 bases not matched to a gene. The chain's CDR3 is CASSGLDRDPQNIQYF. DNA of the CDR3: TGCGCCAGCAGTGGGCTCGACAGGGACCCACAAAACATTCAGTACTTC.

This clonotype has only a few counts. V usage is TRBV4-1 and J usage is TRBJ2-2; TRBD1 aligns across 8 bases. Germline V CDR1 and CDR2: MGHRA, YSYEKL. This CDR3 is 17 amino acids long. V dropped 1 base and J dropped 4; count of bases not matched to a gene: 8. CDR3 sequence (DNA): TGCGCCAGCAGCCAAGGGCCAGGGGGCGCGGGCACCGGGGAGCTGTTTTTT. Amino acids: CASSQGPGGAGTGELFF.

The chain recombines TRBV6-1 with TRBJ2-5; D might be TRBD2 (5 bases). The CDR3 is made up of 20 amino acids. CDR1 and CDR2 (germline): MNHNS, SASEGT. V was trimmed by 0 bases and J by 3 bases, leaving 26 bases between them. Here the CDR3 reads CASSEALGSGLSLLKETQYF. The CDR3 DNA is TGTGCCAGCAGTGAAGCGCTGGGGAGCGGACTTAGTCTTCTCAAAGAGACCCAGTACTTC.

This clonotype was detected only a few times. The rearrangement joins TRBV5-1 to TRBJ2-1, with TRBD2 identical over 9 bases. The CDR3 covers 16 residues. Germline-derived CDR1 and CDR2 are SGHRS and YFSETQ. V was clipped by 3 bases and J by 8 bases; unmatched bases: 12. CDR3 sequence: CASSSRLVAGAYEQFF. CDR3 coding DNA: TGCGCCAGCAGCTCCCGGTTAGTAGCGGGAGCATATGAGCAGTTCTTC. Full variable domain (missing parts from reference TRBV5-1 and TRBJ2-1): KAGVTQTPRYLIKTRGQQVTLSCSPISGHRSVSWYQQTPGQGLQFLFEYFSETQRNKGNFPGRFSGRQFSNSRSEMNVSTLELGDSALYLCASSSRLVAGAYEQFFGPGTRLTVL.

V gene TRBV7-8 combines with J gene TRBJ1-2, with TRBD1 matching 7 bases. Unmatched junction bases numbered 7, after V lost 2 bases and J lost 4 bases. Germline V gives CDR1 SGHVS, CDR2 FQNEAQ. The CDR3 consists of 15 residues. CDR3 amino acids: CASSLYQGGTYGYTF. The CDR3 nucleotides read TGTGCCAGCAGCTTATATCAGGGGGGAACCTATGGCTACACCTTC. The full variable domain, with the rest looked up from reference TRBV7-8 and TRBJ1-2, is GAGVSQSPRYKVAKRGQDVALRCDPISGHVSLFWYQQALGQGPEFLTYFQNEAQLDKSGLPSDRFFAERPEGSVSTLKIQRTQQEDSAVYLCASSLYQGGTYGYTFGSGTRLTVV.

This clonotype appeared a few times. The chain employs TRBV12-3 or TRBV12-4 and TRBJ1-5; 7 positions agree with TRBD1. The length of the CDR3 is 13 residues. The ends lost 5 bases at V and 6 bases at J; junction bases unmatched: 4. The CDR3 coding sequence is TGTGCCAGCAGTATCCGACAGGGTCAGCCCCAGCATTTT. It codes for CASSIRQGQPQHF.

The table lists this clonotype with a few counts. This chain uses TRBV21-1 with TRBJ2-3; the table assigns TRBD2, which was not confirmed against the DNA. TRBV21-1 is flagged as a pseudogene. The CDR3 is 16 amino acids. The CDR3 sequence: CASSKLSGERTDTQYF. In DNA form, the CDR3 reads TGTGCCAGCAGCAAGCTCAGCGGAGAGAGGACAGATACGCAGTATTTT.

This clonotype was observed a few times. The J gene is TRBJ2-2, the V gene TRBV12-3 or TRBV12-4; D is uncertain. V was clipped by 7 bases and J by 5 bases, with 17 bases between them. The CDR3 totals 15 residues. CDR3: CASTPAAVGTGELFF. CDR3 sequence (DNA): TGTGCCAGCACCCCTGCTGCGGTGGGGACCGGGGAGCTGTTTTTT.

This clonotype was seen many times. This chain joins TRBV15 and TRBJ2-1, with D perhaps matching TRBD2 (6 bases). V was cut by 3 bases and J by 7 bases, with 16 bases left in between. The germline V gene has CDR1 LNHNV and CDR2 YYDKDF (reference sequence). The CDR3 has 15 residues. CDR3 amino acids: CATSRILAGINEQFF. CDR3 DNA sequence: TGTGCCACCAGCAGGATACTAGCCGGGATAAATGAGCAGTTCTTC.

This sequence joins TRBV6-1 and TRBJ1-6, with a possible D match to TRBD1 (5 bases). The germline CDR1 and CDR2 sequences are MNHNS and SASEGT. This CDR3 region has 15 residues. Trimming took off 7 bases at V and 5 bases at J, with 15 bases between the two ends. The chain's CDR3 is CASNGSGADNSPLHF. CDR3 coding DNA: TGTGCCAGCAATGGGAGTGGGGCGGATAATTCACCCCTCCACTTT.

This clonotype was recorded at least ten times. The chain couples TRBV25-1 to TRBJ1-1; D remains ambiguous. Germline V gene data show CDR1 as MGHDK and CDR2 as SYGVNS. The ends were cut back, 2 bases at V and 0 bases at J, with 10 bases in the middle. The CDR3 loop spans 15 amino acids. CDR3 sequence (DNA): TGTGCCAGCAGTGAAGTTAACAACATGAACACTGAAGCTTTCTTT. This encodes CASSEVNNMNTEAFF. The full variable domain, completed using reference TRBV25-1 and TRBJ1-1, is EADIYQTPRYLVIGTGKKITLECSQTMGHDKMYWYQQDPGMELHLIHYSYGVNSTEKGDLSSESTVSRIRTEHFPLTLESARPSHTSQYLCASSEVNNMNTEAFFGQGTRLTVV.

This clonotype turned up a few times. The chain has TRBV28 and TRBJ2-7, with no clear D. Trimming shortened V by 8 bases and J by 2 bases, and 13 bases separated the two germline ends. CDR1 MDHEN and CDR2 SYDVKM come from the germline V gene. This CDR3 contains 13 residues. CDR3 region: CASAAGTAYEQYF. CDR3 nucleotides: TGTGCCAGCGCCGCCGGAACAGCCTACGAGCAGTACTTC.

The chain is built from TRBV10-3 and TRBJ2-1; no definite D call. This CDR3 spans 12 amino acids. Looked up from germline, CDR1 is ENHRY and CDR2 is SYGVKD. The V end was cut by 3 bases, the J end by 5 bases, with 5 bases between. CDR3 region: CAISDGNNEQFF. In nucleotides, the CDR3 is TGTGCCATCAGTGACGGAAACAATGAGCAGTTCTTC.

The rearrangement links TRBV11-1 to TRBJ2-1; 10 nucleotides line up with TRBD2. Germline CDR1 is SGHAT and CDR2 is FQDESV (reference sequence). The CDR3 covers 18 residues. V trimming: 5 bases; J trimming: 4 bases; junction bases outside the gene matches: 14. The CDR3 DNA reads as TGTGCCAGCAGCACAGGGGTCGCCCTAGCGGGAGTTTACAATGAGCAGTTCTTC. As protein: CASSTGVALAGVYNEQFF. The whole variable domain, filled in from reference TRBV11-1 and TRBJ2-1, reads EAEVAQSPRYKITEKSQAVAFWCDPISGHATLYWYRQILGQGPELLVQFQDESVVDDSQLPKDRFSAERLKGVDSTLKIQPAELGDSAMYLCASSTGVALAGVYNEQFFGPGTRLTVL.

The sample holds a few counts of this clonotype. The chain couples TRBV3-1 to TRBJ2-2, with D possibly TRBD2 on 6 matching bases. Germline V gene sequence: CDR1 LGHDT, CDR2 YNNKEL (reference sequence). Trimming cost V 7 bases and J 7 bases, with 16 bases left between them. This CDR3 is 14 amino acids long. The CDR3 DNA reads as TGTGCCAGCAACCGACTAGAAGGGGTCGGGGAGCTGTTTTTT. It translates to CASNRLEGVGELFF.

This clonotype was seen more than once but under ten times. The chain recombines TRBV5-6 with TRBJ2-7; the match to TRBD2 covers 13 bases. V trimming: 5 bases; J trimming: 6 bases; junction bases outside the gene matches: 5. The CDR3 length is 14 residues. CDR1 and CDR2 (germline): SGHDT, YYEEEE. The CDR3 sequence: CASSSGLAGSEQYF. CDR3 nucleotides: TGTGCCAGCAGTTCGGGACTAGCGGGAAGCGAGCAGTACTTC.

There are a few counts of this clonotype. J is TRBJ2-3 and V is TRBV4-1, with TRBD1 matching over 10 bases. Per the germline V gene, CDR1 is MGHRA and CDR2 is YSYEKL. The ends lost 5 bases at V and 4 bases at J; junction bases unmatched: 6. The CDR3 runs to 15 residues. This chain's CDR3 is CASSVTGGRPDTQYF. DNA of the CDR3: TGCGCCAGCAGCGTGACAGGGGGCAGGCCAGATACGCAGTATTTT.

This clonotype was counted only a few times. V is TRBV12-3 or TRBV12-4 and J is TRBJ2-7; the match to TRBD2 covers 8 bases. This CDR3 comprises 13 residues. V lost 3 bases, J lost 2 bases, and 0 bases stayed unmatched. CDR3 residues: CASSFGRAYEQYF. CDR3 bases: TGTGCCAGCAGTTTCGGGAGGGCCTACGAGCAGTACTTC.

This clonotype was seen ten or more times. The J gene is TRBJ1-2, the V gene TRBV21-1. TRBV21-1 is a listed pseudogene. The CDR3 runs 11 residues. The DNA for the CDR3 is TGTGCCAGCAGCAAAGATACTGGCTACACCTTC. Protein product: CASSKDTGYTF.

This clonotype was seen only a few times. The gene calls are TRBV5-1 and TRBJ2-5; 7 positions agree with TRBD2. This CDR3 has 17 residues. Looked up from germline, CDR1 is SGHRS and CDR2 is YFSETQ. V lost 4 bases, J lost 5 bases, and 17 bases stayed unmatched. The CDR3 loop reads CASSLDPWGGSRETQYF. As DNA, the CDR3 is TGCGCCAGCAGCCTCGACCCCTGGGGGGGGTCTCGGGAGACCCAGTACTTC.

In this sample, this clonotype turned up a few times. The chain uses TRBV10-3 and TRBJ1-6; D possibly corresponds to TRBD1 (5 bases). V lost 4 bases and J lost 11, with 15 bases in between. The germline CDR1 and CDR2 sequences are ENHRY and SYGVKD. The CDR3 length is 14 residues. The CDR3 sequence is CAISARQGEAPLHF. The CDR3 region has the DNA TGTGCCATCAGTGCTCGGCAGGGTGAGGCACCCCTCCACTTT.

This sequence joins TRBV6-1 and TRBJ2-1, with 7 bases matching TRBD2. CDR3 size: 13 residues. The V and J ends lost 9 bases and 2 bases, in that order; junction bases with no gene match: 4. The germline V gene encodes CDR1 MNHNS and CDR2 SASEGT. As DNA, the CDR3 is TGTGCCAGTGCCGGGACTACCTACAATGAGCAGTTCTTC. It codes for CASAGTTYNEQFF.

The V call is TRBV2, the J call TRBJ2-3; D possibly corresponds to TRBD2 (6 bases). The CDR3 sequence is 14 residues long. Germline assignment: CDR1 SNHLY and CDR2 FYNNEI. Trimming shortened V by 10 bases and J by 6 bases, and 20 bases separated the two germline ends. This CDR3 reads CATFRAGTPDTQYF. In DNA form, the CDR3 reads TGTGCCACCTTCAGGGCGGGGACGCCCGATACGCAGTATTTT. Using reference TRBV2 and TRBJ2-3 for the parts outside the CDR3, the full variable domain is EPEVTQTPSHQVTQMGQEVILRCVPISNHLYFYWYRQILGQKVEFLVSFYNNEISEKSEIFDDQFSVERPDGSNFTLKIRSTKLEDSAMYFCATFRAGTPDTQYFGPGTRLTVL.

This clonotype has a single count. J is TRBJ1-1 and V is TRBV19, with unresolved D. Between the trimmed V and J ends, which lost 3 bases and 0 bases, there was a span of 8 bases. Germline V CDR1 and CDR2: LNHDA, SQIVND (reference sequence). The CDR3 has 14 residues. Here the CDR3 reads CASSIPRLNTEAFF. CDR3 nucleotide sequence: TGTGCCAGTAGTATCCCACGATTGAACACTGAAGCTTTCTTT.

This clonotype has more than one count but fewer than ten. The chain combines TRBV12-3 or TRBV12-4 with TRBJ2-1, with 7 bases that match TRBD2. CDR3 length: 15 amino acids. The V gene end was trimmed by 5 bases and the J gene end by 9 bases; junction bases not matched to a gene: 13. Here the CDR3 reads CASSRVAGVGGEQFF. Written as DNA, the CDR3 is TGTGCCAGCAGTCGCGTTGCGGGAGTCGGAGGTGAGCAGTTCTTC.